This record looks at one TCR beta chain sequence and its context. Its matching antigen is unknown. This sample was taken from a study of persistence of HIV-infected CD4 T cells. Study-wide results and limits: Compared with CD3/CD28-stimulated cells, CMV- and Gag-responding cells showed lower TCRbeta richness. Proviral oligoclonality tracked with TCR oligoclonality within the same sorted cells.

This was the immunoSEQ version 4 assay in survey mode. Clones were read by immunoSEQ multiplex PCR, and TCRdb kept only the in-frame ones, dropping some. The sample consists of tens of thousands of clones, less than 90% of them appearing once. V shed 4 bases and J shed 1 base, with 8 bases lying between them. This CDR3 has 13 residues. CDR1 SGHNT and CDR2 YYREEE come from the germline V gene (reference sequence). Anti-CD3/anti-CD28 beads served as a nonspecific positive control stimulus. Responding CD4+ T cells were sorted by upregulation of both CD40 ligand and CD69. Anti-CD28/CD49d costimulation, CD40-blocking antibody and enfuvirtide were given to CD8-depleted PBMCs for roughly 20 hours.

The specimen was CD4+ T cells sorted from PBMCs after approximately 19-hour stimulation, collected from a patient who received antiretroviral therapy. The TCR comes from an adult woman with HIV who was CMV-seropositive. This chain uses TRBV5-4 with TRBJ1-1; D unclear. The DNA of the CDR3 is TGTGCCAGCAGCGCAAGCGAGAACACTGAAGCTTTCTTT. Residues: CASSASENTEAFF.